This T cell receptor beta chain was obtained from a study of CD8 T cells in ankylosing spondylitis. This clonotype was picked up many times. Its antigen is unknown. This CDR3 is 18 amino acids long. TCRdb processed the 5' RACE reads anew with MiXCR; each CDR3 protein has one entry. This sample has fewer than 200,000 distinct CDR3 sequences; about 20% occur once, and the top ten carry about 4.3%. Study results and caveats: Earlier reports found some motif variants in synovial fluid and blood in reactive arthritis.

Sequenced: blood, either unsorted or a sorted T cell fraction (not recorded which). This chain links TRBV21-1 with TRBJ2-7; the table calls TRBD2, which could not be checked here. TRBV21-1 is an annotated pseudogene. This sequence originates from a male donor aged 10-30 years with ankylosing spondylitis or in good health (not recorded which). CDR3 DNA sequence: TGTGCCAGCAGAACCGGGACTAGCGGACAAAACTATATTTACGAGCAGTACGTC. This codes for CASRTGTSGQNYIYEQYV.